These 3 T cell receptor beta chains share one sample of origin, sequenced in a study of blood T cell repertoires in COVID-19. The assay was immunoSEQ multiplex PCR, and TCRdb's table has in-frame clones only and misses some. The sample contains 100,000 to 150,000 clones, just under 80% of which appear only once. The specimen sequenced was peripheral blood. Every receptor here comes from a man in his 60s with active or convalescent COVID-19.

V usage is TRBV13 and J usage is TRBJ2-5; D gene ambiguous. Germline V gene data show CDR1 as PRHDT and CDR2 as FYEKMQ (reference sequence). This CDR3 has 14 amino acids. V was shortened by 3 bases and J by 0 bases, with 8 bases between the two germline ends. This CDR3 reads CASSFRVNQETQYF. Written as DNA, the CDR3 is TGTGCCAGCAGCTTCCGGGTTAACCAAGAGACCCAGTACTTC.

The chain uses TRBV5-4 and TRBJ2-2, with 8 positions matching TRBD2. The J segment lost 4 bases and the V segment lost 2 bases, leaving 4 bases of the junction unmatched. CDR1 is SGHNT, CDR2 YYREEE, per germline (reference sequence). This CDR3 spans 15 amino acids. CDR3 nucleotide sequence: TGTGCCAGCAGCTTCAGAACTAGCGGCACCGGGGAGCTGTTTTTT. Translation gives CASSFRTSGTGELFF.

This chain links TRBV6-2 or TRBV6-3 with TRBJ2-7; TRBD1 matches at 7 bases. Germline V CDR1 and CDR2: MNHEY, SVGEGT. Trimming cost V 7 bases and J 2 bases; bases outside gene matches: 35. The CDR3 is 23 residues long. CDR3 region: CASTPPSTRQGGEIIRQAYEQYF. CDR3 bases: TGTGCCAGCACCCCCCCCTCCACCCGACAGGGTGGCGAAATCATTAGGCAAGCCTACGAGCAGTACTTC.